This entry features one T cell receptor beta chain sequence. Its cognate antigen is unknown. A much larger clone sits a single nucleotide away, making a read error possible. Specified time point: longitudinal time-point 3. PBMCs stored at -80 C, numbering 2 million, were the origin of the unsorted libraries. This record belongs to a study of neurological immune-mediated disorders. Synthesis of cDNA was accomplished via 5'RACE employing 10-nucleotide random UMIs. TCRdb passed the 5' RACE reads through MiXCR, listing each CDR3 protein once. Here the sample spans 85,000 to 110,000 distinct CDR3 sequences, under 14% being singletons. Points from the study as a whole: The study found no CDR3 amino acid sequences shared by expanded clones across subjects, suggesting private repertoires in all groups.

Trimming removed 1 base from V and 3 bases from J; junction bases left unmatched: 4. CDR1 and CDR2 from the germline V gene are DFQATT and SNEGSKA (reference sequence). This CDR3 region has 15 residues. The V and J genes are TRBV20-1 and TRBJ2-3; 10 bases align to TRBD1. The sequenced sample consisted of PBMCs. This receptor was identified in a female donor with HTLV-1-associated myelopathy (HAM/TSP). The CDR3 sequence is CSARVGGQGTDTQYF. Here the CDR3 DNA reads TGCAGTGCTAGAGTTGGGGGACAGGGGACAGATACGCAGTATTTT.